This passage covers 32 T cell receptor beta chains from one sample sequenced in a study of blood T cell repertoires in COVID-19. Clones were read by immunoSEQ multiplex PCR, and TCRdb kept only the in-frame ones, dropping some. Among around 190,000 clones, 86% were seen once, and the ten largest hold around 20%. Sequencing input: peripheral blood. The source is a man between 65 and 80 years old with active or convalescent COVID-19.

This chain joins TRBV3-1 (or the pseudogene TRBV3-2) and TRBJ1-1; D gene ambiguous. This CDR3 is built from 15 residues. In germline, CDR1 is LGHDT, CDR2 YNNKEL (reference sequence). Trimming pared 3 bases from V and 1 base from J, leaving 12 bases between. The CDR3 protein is CASSHDGIGNTEAFF. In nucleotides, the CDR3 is TGTGCCAGCAGCCATGACGGGATCGGGAACACTGAAGCTTTCTTT.

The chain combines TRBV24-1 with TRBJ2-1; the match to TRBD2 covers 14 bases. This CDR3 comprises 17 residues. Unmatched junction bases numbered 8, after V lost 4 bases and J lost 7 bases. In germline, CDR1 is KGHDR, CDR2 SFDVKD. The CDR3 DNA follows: TGTGCCACCAGTGACCATACTAGACTAGCGGGAGGGAATGAGCAGTTCTTC. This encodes CATSDHTRLAGGNEQFF.

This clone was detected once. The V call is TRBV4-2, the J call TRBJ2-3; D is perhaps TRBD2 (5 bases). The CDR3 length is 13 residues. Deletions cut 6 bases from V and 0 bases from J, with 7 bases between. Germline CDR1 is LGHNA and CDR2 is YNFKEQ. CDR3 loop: CASRGESTDTQYF. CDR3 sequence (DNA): TGTGCCAGCAGGGGAGAGAGCACAGATACGCAGTATTTT.

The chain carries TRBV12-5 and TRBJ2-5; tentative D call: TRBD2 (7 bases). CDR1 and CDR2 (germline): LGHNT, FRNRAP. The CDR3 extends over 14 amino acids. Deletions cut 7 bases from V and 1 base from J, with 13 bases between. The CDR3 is CASALGGVQETQYF. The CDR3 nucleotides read TGTGCTAGTGCCCTAGGGGGGGTCCAAGAGACCCAGTACTTC.

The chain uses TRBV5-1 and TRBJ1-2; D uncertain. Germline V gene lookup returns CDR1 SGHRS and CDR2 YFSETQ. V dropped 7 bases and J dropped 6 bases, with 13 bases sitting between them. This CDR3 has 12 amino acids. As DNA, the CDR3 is TGCGCCAGCGGCCAACCCACAGATGGCTACACCTTC. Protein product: CASGQPTDGYTF.

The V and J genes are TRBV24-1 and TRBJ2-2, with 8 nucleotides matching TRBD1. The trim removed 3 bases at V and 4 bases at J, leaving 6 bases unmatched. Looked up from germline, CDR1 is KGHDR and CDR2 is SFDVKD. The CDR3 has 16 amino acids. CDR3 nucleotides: TGTGCCACCAGTGATCCCGGACAGGGACCCACCGGGGAGCTGTTTTTT. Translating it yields CATSDPGQGPTGELFF.

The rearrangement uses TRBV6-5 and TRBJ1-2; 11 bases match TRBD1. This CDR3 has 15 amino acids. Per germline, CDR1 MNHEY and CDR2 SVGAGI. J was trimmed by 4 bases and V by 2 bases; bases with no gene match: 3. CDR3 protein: CASSYGQGAPYGYTF. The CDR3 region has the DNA TGTGCCAGCAGTTACGGACAGGGGGCGCCCTATGGCTACACCTTC.

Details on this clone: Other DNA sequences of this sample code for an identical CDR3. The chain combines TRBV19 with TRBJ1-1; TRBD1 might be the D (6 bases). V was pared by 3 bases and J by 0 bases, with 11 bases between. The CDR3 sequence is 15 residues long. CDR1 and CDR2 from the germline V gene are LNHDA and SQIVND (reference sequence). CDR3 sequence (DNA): TGTGCCAGTAGTATTTCTGGGGGCCTGAACACTGAAGCTTTCTTT. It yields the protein CASSISGGLNTEAFF.

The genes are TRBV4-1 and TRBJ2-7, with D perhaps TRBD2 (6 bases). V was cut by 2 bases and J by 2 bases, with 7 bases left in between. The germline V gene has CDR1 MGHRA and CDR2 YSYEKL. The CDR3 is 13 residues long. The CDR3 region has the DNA TGCGCCAGCAGCCAACCGGGGGCCTACGAGCAGTACTTC. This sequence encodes CASSQPGAYEQYF.

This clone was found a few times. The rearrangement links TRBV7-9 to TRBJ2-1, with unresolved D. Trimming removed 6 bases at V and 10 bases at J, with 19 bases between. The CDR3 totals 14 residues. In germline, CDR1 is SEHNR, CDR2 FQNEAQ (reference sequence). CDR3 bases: TGTGCCAGCAGTAGTAACGGGTTTCGACCAGAGCAGTTCTTC. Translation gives CASSSNGFRPEQFF.

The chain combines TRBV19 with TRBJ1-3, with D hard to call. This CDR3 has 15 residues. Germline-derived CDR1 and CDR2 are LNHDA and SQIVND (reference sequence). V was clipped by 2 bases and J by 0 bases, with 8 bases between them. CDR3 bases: TGTGCCAGTAGTATAACAACAGACTCTGGAAACACCATATATTTT. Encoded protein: CASSITTDSGNTIYF.

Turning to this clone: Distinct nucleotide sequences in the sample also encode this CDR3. CDR3: CASSPTGNTEAFF. CDR3 DNA sequence: TGTGCCAGCTCCCCGACAGGGAACACTGAAGCTTTCTTT. The genes are TRBV18 and TRBJ1-1, with a tentative D call TRBD1 (6 bases). The V and J ends lost 6 bases and 1 base respectively, with 9 bases between them. Germline V gives CDR1 KGHSH, CDR2 LQKENI. The CDR3 covers 13 residues.

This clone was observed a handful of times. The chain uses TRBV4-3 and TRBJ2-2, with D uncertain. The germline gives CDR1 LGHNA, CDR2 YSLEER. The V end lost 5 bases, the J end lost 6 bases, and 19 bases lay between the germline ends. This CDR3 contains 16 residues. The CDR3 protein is CASSSFEAGASGELFF. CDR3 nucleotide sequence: TGCGCCAGCAGCAGTTTCGAAGCAGGCGCGTCCGGGGAGCTGTTTTTT.

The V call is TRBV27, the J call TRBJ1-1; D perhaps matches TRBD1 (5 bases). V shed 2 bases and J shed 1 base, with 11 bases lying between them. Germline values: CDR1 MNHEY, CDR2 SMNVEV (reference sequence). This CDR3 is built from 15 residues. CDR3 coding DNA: TGTGCCAGCAGTTTAAGGTCAGGGAAGAACACTGAAGCTTTCTTT. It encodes CASSLRSGKNTEAFF.

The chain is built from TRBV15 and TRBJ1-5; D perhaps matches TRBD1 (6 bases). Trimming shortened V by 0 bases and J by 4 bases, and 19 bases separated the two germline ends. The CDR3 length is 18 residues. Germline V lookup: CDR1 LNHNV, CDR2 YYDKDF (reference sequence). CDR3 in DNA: TGTGCCACCAGCAGAGATCCAGGGGACGGCGGTCCAAATCAGCCCCAGCATTTT. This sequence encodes CATSRDPGDGGPNQPQHF.

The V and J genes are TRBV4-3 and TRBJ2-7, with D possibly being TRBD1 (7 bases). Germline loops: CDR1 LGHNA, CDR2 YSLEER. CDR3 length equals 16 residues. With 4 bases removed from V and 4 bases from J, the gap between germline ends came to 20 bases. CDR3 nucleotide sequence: TGCGCCAGCAGCCCAGCGCGGGACAGTGAAAGTTACGAGCAGTACTTC. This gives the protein CASSPARDSESYEQYF.

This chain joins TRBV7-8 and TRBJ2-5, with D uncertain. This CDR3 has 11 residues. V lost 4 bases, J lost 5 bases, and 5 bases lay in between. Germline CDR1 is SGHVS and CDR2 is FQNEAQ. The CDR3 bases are TGTGCCAGCAGCTCCGTGGAGACCCAGTACTTC. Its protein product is CASSSVETQYF.

The CDR3 loop is CASSLAGETQYF. Here the CDR3 DNA reads TGTGCCAGTAGCCTCGCGGGGGAGACCCAGTACTTC. The chain recombines TRBV19 with TRBJ2-5, with D possibly TRBD2 on 6 matching bases. Per the germline V gene, CDR1 is LNHDA and CDR2 is SQIVND (reference sequence). The CDR3 is 12 amino acids. Trimming removed 6 bases from V and 5 bases from J, with 10 bases in between.

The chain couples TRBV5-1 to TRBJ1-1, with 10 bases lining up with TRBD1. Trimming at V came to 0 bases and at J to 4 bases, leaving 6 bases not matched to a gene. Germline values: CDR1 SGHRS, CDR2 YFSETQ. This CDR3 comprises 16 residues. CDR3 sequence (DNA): TGCGCCAGCAGCTTGGCCCGTGGGACAGGGGTCACTGAAGCTTTCTTT. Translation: CASSLARGTGVTEAFF.

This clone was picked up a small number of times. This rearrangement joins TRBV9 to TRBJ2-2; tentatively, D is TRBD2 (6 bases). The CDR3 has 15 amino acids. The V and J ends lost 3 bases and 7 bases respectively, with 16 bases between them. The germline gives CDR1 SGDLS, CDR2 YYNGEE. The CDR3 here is CASSASRGEGGELFF. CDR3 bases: TGTGCCAGCAGCGCATCGCGGGGAGAGGGCGGGGAGCTGTTTTTT.

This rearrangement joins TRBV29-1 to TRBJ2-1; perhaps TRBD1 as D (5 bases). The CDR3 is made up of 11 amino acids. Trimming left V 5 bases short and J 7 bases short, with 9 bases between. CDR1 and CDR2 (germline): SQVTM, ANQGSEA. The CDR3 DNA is TGCAGCGTTAAACAGGAGAATGAGCAGTTCTTC. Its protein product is CSVKQENEQFF.

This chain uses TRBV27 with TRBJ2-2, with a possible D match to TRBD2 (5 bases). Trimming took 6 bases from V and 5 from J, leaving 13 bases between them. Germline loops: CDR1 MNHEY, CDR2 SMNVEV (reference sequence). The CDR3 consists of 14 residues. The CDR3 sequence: CASSSTRLTGELFF. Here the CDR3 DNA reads TGTGCCAGCAGCTCCACTAGGCTAACCGGGGAGCTGTTTTTT.

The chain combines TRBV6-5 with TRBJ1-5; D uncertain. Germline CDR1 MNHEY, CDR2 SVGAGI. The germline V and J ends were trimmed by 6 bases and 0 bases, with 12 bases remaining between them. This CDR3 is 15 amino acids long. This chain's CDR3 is CASSLEGHSNQPQHF. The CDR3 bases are TGTGCCAGCAGCTTGGAGGGTCATAGCAATCAGCCCCAGCATTTT.

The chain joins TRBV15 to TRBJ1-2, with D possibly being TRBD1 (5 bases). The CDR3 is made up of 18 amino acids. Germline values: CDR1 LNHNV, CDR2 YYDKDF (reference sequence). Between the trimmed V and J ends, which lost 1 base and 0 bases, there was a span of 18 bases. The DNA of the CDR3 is TGTGCCACCAGCAGAGCGTCGGGGGGGTTTACCCCTAACTATGGCTACACCTTC. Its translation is CATSRASGGFTPNYGYTF.

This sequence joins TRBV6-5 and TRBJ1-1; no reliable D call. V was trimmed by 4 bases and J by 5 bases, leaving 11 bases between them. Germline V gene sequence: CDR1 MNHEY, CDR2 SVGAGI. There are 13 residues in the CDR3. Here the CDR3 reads CASSSTRGTEAFF. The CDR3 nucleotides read TGTGCCAGCAGTTCGACCCGGGGAACTGAAGCTTTCTTT.

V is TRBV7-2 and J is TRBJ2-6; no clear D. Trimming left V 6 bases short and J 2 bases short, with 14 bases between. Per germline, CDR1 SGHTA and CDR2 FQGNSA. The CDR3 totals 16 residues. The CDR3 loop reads CASSYNRVAGANVLTF. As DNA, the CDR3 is TGTGCCAGCAGTTATAACCGGGTAGCTGGGGCCAACGTCCTGACTTTC.

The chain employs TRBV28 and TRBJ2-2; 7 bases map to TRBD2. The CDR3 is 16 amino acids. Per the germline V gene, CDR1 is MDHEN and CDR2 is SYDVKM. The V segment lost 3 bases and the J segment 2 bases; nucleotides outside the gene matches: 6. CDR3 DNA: TGTGCCAGCAGTTTTTATGCGGGAGCAAACACCGGGGAGCTGTTTTTT. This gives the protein CASSFYAGANTGELFF. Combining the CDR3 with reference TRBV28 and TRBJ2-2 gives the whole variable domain DVKVTQSSRYLVKRTGEKVFLECVQDMDHENMFWYRQDPGLGLRLIYFSYDVKMKEKGDIPEGYSVSREKKERFSLILESASTNQTSMYLCASSFYAGANTGELFFGEGSRLTVL.

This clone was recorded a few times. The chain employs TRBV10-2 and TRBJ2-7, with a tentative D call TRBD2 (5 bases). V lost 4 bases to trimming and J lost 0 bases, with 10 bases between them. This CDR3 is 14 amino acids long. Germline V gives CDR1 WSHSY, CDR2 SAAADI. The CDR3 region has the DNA TGCGCCAGCAGTGCAGTAGGGAGCTCCTACGAGCAGTACTTC. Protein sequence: CASSAVGSSYEQYF.

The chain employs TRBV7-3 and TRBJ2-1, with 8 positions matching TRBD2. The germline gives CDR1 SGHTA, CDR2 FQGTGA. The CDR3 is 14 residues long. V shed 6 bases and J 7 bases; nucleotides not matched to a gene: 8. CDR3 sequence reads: CASSWTSSRNEQFF. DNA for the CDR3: TGTGCCAGCAGTTGGACTAGCTCTCGAAATGAGCAGTTCTTC.

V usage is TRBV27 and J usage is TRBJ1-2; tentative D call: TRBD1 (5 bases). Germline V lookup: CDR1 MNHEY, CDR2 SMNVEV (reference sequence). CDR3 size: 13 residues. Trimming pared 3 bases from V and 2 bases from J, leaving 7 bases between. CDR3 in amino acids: CASSLRQNYGYTF. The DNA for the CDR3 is TGTGCCAGCAGTTTGCGACAGAACTATGGCTACACCTTC.

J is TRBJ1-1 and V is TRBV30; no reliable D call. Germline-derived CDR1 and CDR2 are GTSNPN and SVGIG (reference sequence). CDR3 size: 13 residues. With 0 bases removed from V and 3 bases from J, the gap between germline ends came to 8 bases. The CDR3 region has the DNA TGTGCCTGGAGTGTACAGCTGTACACTGAAGCTTTCTTT. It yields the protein CAWSVQLYTEAFF.

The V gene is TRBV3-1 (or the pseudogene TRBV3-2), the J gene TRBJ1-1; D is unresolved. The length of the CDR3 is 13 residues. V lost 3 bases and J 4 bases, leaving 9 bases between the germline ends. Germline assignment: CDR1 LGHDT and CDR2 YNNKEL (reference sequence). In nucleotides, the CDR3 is TGTGCCAGCAGCCATCCCTCAGGCACTGAAGCTTTCTTT. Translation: CASSHPSGTEAFF.